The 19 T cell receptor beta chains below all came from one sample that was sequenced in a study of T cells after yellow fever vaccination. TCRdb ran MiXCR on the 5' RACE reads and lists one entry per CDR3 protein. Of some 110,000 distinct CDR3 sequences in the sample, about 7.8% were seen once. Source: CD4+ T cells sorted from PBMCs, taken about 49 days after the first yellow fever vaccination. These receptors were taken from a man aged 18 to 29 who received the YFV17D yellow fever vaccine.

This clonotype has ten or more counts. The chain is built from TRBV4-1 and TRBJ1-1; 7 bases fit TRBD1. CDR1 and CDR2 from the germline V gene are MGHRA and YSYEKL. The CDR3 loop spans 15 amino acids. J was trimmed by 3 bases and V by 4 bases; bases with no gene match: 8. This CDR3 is CASSPGTAPDTEAFF. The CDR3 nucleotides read TGCGCCAGCAGCCCAGGGACAGCTCCGGACACTGAAGCTTTCTTT.

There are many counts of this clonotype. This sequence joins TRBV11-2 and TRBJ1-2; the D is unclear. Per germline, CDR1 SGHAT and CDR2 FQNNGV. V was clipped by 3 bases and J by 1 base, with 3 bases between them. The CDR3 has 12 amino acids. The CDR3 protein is CASSFDNYGYTF. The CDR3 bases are TGTGCCAGCAGCTTCGATAACTATGGCTACACCTTC.

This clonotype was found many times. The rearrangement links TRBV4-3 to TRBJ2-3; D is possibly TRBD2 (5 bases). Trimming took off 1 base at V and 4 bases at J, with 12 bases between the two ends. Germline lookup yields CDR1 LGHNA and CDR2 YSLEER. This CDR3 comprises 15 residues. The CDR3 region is CASSQAGSGSDTQYF. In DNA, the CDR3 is TGCGCCAGCAGCCAAGCGGGGTCGGGGTCAGATACGCAGTATTTT.

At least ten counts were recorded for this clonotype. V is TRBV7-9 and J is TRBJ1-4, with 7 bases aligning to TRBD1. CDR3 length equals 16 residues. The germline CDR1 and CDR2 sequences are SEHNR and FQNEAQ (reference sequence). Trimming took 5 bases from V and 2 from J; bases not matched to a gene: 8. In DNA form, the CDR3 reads TGTGCCAGCAGCCCTGGGCCCAGGGGGACTAATGAAAAACTGTTTTTT. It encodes CASSPGPRGTNEKLFF.

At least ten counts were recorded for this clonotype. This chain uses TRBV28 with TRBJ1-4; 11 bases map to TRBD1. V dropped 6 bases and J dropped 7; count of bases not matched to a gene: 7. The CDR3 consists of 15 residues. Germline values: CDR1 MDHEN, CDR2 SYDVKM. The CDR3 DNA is TGTGCCAGCAGCCTCGGGACAGGGGGTACTGAAAAACTGTTTTTT. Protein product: CASSLGTGGTEKLFF. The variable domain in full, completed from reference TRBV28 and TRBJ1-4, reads DVKVTQSSRYLVKRTGEKVFLECVQDMDHENMFWYRQDPGLGLRLIYFSYDVKMKEKGDIPEGYSVSREKKERFSLILESASTNQTSMYLCASSLGTGGTEKLFFGSGTQLSVL.

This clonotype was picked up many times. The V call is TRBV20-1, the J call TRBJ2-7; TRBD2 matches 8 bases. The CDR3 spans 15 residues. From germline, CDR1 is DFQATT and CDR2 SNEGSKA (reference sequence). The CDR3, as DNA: TGCAGCACCGCCTCCTGGGCTAGCGGGTTGTACGAGCAGTACTTC. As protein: CSTASWASGLYEQYF.

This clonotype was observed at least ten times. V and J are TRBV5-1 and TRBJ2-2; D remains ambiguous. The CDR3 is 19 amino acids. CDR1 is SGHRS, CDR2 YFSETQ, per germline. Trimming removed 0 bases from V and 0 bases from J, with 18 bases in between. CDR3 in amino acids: CASSLAARVTIANTGELFF. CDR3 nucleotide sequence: TGCGCCAGCAGCTTGGCCGCTAGGGTAACCATCGCGAACACCGGGGAGCTGTTTTTT. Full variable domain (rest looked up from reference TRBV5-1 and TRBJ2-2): KAGVTQTPRYLIKTRGQQVTLSCSPISGHRSVSWYQQTPGQGLQFLFEYFSETQRNKGNFPGRFSGRQFSNSRSEMNVSTLELGDSALYLCASSLAARVTIANTGELFFGEGSRLTVL.

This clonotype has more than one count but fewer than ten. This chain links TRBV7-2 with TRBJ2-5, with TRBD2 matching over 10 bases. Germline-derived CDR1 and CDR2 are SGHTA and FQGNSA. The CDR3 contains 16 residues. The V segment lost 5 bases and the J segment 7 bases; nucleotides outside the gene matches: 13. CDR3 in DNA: TGTGCCAGCAGCCCGCTGGGAGCGGGGGGGCGCGGGACCCAGTACTTC. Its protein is CASSPLGAGGRGTQYF.

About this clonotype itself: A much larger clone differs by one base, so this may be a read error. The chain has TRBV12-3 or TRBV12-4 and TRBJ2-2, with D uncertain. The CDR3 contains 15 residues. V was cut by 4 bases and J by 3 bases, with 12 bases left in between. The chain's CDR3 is CASSSSLGDTGELFF. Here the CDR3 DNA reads TGTGCCAGCAGTTCGTCGCTTGGTGACACCGGGGAGCTGTTTTTT.

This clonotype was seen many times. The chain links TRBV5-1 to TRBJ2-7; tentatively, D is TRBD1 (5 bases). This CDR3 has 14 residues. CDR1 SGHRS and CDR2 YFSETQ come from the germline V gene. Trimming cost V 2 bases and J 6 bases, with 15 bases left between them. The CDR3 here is CASSFQQGSGEQYF. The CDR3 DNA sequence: TGCGCCAGCAGCTTTCAGCAGGGATCGGGCGAGCAGTACTTC.

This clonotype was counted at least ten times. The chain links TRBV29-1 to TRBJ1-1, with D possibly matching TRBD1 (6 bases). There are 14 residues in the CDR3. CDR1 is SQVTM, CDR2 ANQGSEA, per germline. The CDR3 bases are TGCAGTGCCTGGGCGGCAGGGGCGAACACTGAAGCTTTCTTT. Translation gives CSAWAAGANTEAFF. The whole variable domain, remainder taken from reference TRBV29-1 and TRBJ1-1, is SAVISQKPSRDICQRGTSLTIQCQVDSQVTMMFWYRQQPGQSLTLIATANQGSEATYESGFVIDKFPISRPNLTFSTLTVSNMSPEDSSIYLCSAWAAGANTEAFFGQGTRLTVV.

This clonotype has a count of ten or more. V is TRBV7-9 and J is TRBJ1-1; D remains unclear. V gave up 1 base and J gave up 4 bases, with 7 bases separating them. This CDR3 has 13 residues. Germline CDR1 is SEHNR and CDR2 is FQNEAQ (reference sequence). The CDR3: CASSLVAGTEAFF. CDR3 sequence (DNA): TGTGCCAGCAGCTTAGTAGCGGGCACTGAAGCTTTCTTT.

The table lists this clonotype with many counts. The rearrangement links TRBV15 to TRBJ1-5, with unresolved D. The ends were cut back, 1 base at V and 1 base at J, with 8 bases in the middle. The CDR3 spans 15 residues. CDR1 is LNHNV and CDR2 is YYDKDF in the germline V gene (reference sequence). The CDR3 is CATSRVGSSNQPQHF. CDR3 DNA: TGTGCCACCAGCAGAGTTGGGAGCAGCAATCAGCCCCAGCATTTT. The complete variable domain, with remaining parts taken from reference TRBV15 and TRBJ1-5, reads DAMVIQNPRYQVTQFGKPVTLSCSQTLNHNVMYWYQQKSSQAPKLLFHYYDKDFNNEADTPDNFQSRRPNTSFCFLDIRSPGLGDTAMYLCATSRVGSSNQPQHFGDGTRLSIL.

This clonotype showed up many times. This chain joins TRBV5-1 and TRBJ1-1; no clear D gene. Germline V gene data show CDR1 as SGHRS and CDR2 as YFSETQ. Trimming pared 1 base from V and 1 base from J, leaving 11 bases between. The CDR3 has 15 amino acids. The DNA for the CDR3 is TGCGCCAGCAGCTTGATGTTACAGCCGAACACTGAAGCTTTCTTT. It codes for CASSLMLQPNTEAFF.

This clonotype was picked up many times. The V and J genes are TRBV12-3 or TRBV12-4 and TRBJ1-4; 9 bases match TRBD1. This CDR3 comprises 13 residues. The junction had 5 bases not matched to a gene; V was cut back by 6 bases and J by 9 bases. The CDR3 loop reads CASRYRGRQKLFF. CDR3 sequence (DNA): TGTGCCAGCAGATACAGGGGGCGGCAAAAACTGTTTTTT.

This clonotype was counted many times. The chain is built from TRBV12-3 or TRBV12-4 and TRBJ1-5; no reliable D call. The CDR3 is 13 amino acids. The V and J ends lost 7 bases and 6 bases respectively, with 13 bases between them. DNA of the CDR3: TGTGCCAGCACCGGGGTGTTGGGTCAGCCCCAGCATTTT. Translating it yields CASTGVLGQPQHF.

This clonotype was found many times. CDR3: CSAPTPPRGPNEQFF. DNA for the CDR3: TGCAGTGCCCCAACCCCTCCTCGGGGCCCCAATGAGCAGTTCTTC. The chain employs TRBV20-1 and TRBJ2-1; D tentatively fits TRBD1 or TRBD2 (5 bases each). V gave up 6 bases and J gave up 6 bases, with 21 bases separating them. The CDR3 has 15 residues. CDR1 is DFQATT and CDR2 is SNEGSKA in the germline V gene (reference sequence).

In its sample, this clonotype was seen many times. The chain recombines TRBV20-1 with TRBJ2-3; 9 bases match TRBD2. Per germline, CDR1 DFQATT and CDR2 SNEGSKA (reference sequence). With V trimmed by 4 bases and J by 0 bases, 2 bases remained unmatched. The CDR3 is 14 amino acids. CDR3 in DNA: TGCAGTGCTACTAGCGGGGTTAGCACAGATACGCAGTATTTT. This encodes CSATSGVSTDTQYF.

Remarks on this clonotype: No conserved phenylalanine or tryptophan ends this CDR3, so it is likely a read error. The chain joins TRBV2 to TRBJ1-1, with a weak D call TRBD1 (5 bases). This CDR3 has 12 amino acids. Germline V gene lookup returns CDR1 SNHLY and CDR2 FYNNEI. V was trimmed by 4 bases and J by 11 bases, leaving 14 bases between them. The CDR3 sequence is CASSGDSLWAFL. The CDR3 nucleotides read TGTGCCAGCAGTGGCGACAGCCTGTGGGCTTTCCTT.